This TCR beta chain appears in the sequencing data of a study of T cell repertoires in cytomegalovirus infection. Germline V gene data show CDR1 as MNHEY and CDR2 as SVGAGI. The CDR3 is made up of 14 amino acids. V lost 4 bases and J lost 4; bases outside the gene matches: 6. A single record per CDR3 protein comes from TCRdb applying MiXCR to the reads. The data hold about 830,000 distinct CDR3 sequences, with about 31% observed a single time. Worth noting for this clonotype: The antigen remains unidentified.

The rearrangement joins TRBV6-5 to TRBJ2-7, with 8 positions matching TRBD1. This TCR was recovered from a human donor in good health (CMV status not recorded). Some clones in this sample may be carry-over from other donors' samples. The specimen comprised cultured CD8+ T cells from PBMCs, sampled from culture after CMV antigen stimulation. The CDR3 reads CASSLATGVYEQYF. Written as DNA, the CDR3 is TGTGCCAGCAGTTTGGCGACAGGGGTATACGAGCAGTACTTC.